These 21 T cell receptor beta chains were all obtained from the same sample, sequenced in a study of T cells expressing NK-cell markers. TCRdb re-called the 5' RACE reads, yielding one record per CDR3 amino acid sequence without DNA. Its table lists around 470,000 distinct CDR3 sequences. The specimen sequenced was blood T cells: a sorted CD56 or NKG2C T cell subset, CD4+ or CD8+ T cells, or bulk PBMC T cells (not recorded which). These receptors were obtained from a woman between 50 and 59 years old in good health.

The CDR3 spells CASSSNRGYTEAFF. This chain links TRBV5-1 with TRBJ1-1; TCRdb calls TRBD1, which cannot be checked without DNA. This CDR3 is built from 14 residues. The V gene's germline CDR1 is SGHRS and CDR2 YFSETQ.

This chain uses TRBV12-3 or TRBV12-4 with TRBJ2-5; TCRdb designates TRBD1, a call that cannot be tested without DNA. The CDR3 has 14 amino acids. The CDR3 sequence: CASSLVQGRETQYF.

The V and J genes are TRBV7-9 and TRBJ1-2; checking the TCRdb D call of TRBD1 is not possible without DNA. The V gene's germline CDR1 is SEHNR and CDR2 FQNEAQ (reference sequence). This CDR3 is built from 11 residues. This chain's CDR3 is CASTGSSGYTF.

The chain combines TRBV13 with TRBJ2-1. This CDR3 spans 17 amino acids. Germline values: CDR1 PRHDT, CDR2 FYEKMQ (reference sequence). The CDR3 loop reads CASSLGLIGGAYNEQFF.

The chain couples TRBV20-1 to TRBJ2-5. Germline CDR1 reads DFQATT; CDR2 reads SNEGSKA (reference sequence). This CDR3 is 15 amino acids long. The chain's CDR3 is CSASGKRVYQETQYF.

J is TRBJ1-1 and V is TRBV11-2. CDR1 is SGHAT and CDR2 is FQNNGV in the germline V gene. This CDR3 contains 14 residues. CDR3 sequence: CASSARVANTEAFF.

V and J are TRBV3-1 and TRBJ1-1. Germline V gene lookup returns CDR1 LGHDT and CDR2 YNNKEL (reference sequence). The CDR3 is made up of 14 amino acids. The CDR3 sequence: CASSLNLLNTEAFF. Looking up the rest from reference TRBV3-1 and TRBJ1-1 gives the full variable domain: DTAVSQTPKYLVTQMGNDKSIKCEQNLGHDTMYWYKQDSKKFLKIMFSYNNKELIINETVPNRFSPKSPDKAHLNLHINSLELGDSAVYFCASSLNLLNTEAFFGQGTRLTVV.

V and J are TRBV12-3 or TRBV12-4 and TRBJ1-4; TCRdb's D call, TRBD1, is unchecked because there is no DNA. The CDR3 totals 13 residues. Here the CDR3 reads CASSPTGNEKLFF.

The chain carries TRBV5-1 and TRBJ1-1; TCRdb reports TRBD1, a call that lacks DNA to check it against. The length of the CDR3 is 14 residues. Germline-derived CDR1 and CDR2 are SGHRS and YFSETQ. The CDR3 is CASSARASNTEAFF.

The chain carries TRBV12-3 or TRBV12-4 and TRBJ1-2; TCRdb proposes TRBD1, but this gene call is untestable without DNA. This CDR3 contains 13 residues. CDR3 amino acids: CASSTMGGIGYTF.

The rearrangement uses TRBV24-1 and TRBJ1-5. Germline-derived CDR1 and CDR2 are KGHDR and SFDVKD. The CDR3 consists of 13 residues. This CDR3 reads CATSAWGGQPQHF.

V and J are TRBV5-1 and TRBJ2-6. CDR1 is SGHRS and CDR2 is YFSETQ in the germline V gene. The CDR3 sequence is 15 residues long. CDR3 in amino acids: CASSFTSAGANVLTF. The complete variable domain, with remaining parts taken from reference TRBV5-1 and TRBJ2-6, reads KAGVTQTPRYLIKTRGQQVTLSCSPISGHRSVSWYQQTPGQGLQFLFEYFSETQRNKGNFPGRFSGRQFSNSRSEMNVSTLELGDSALYLCASSFTSAGANVLTFGAGSRLTVL.

The rearrangement uses TRBV6-2 or TRBV6-3 and TRBJ1-1; checking the TCRdb D call of TRBD1 is not possible without DNA. Germline loops: CDR1 MNHEY, CDR2 SVGEGT. The CDR3 has 16 residues. The CDR3 spells CASKLPSRGGGTEAFF.

The chain employs TRBV7-2 and TRBJ2-1. From germline, CDR1 is SGHTA and CDR2 FQGNSA. The CDR3 extends over 14 amino acids. The CDR3 sequence is CASSFATSVGEQFF.

V and J are TRBV7-9 and TRBJ2-1; TCRdb indicates TRBD1, and absent DNA this call remains unverified. The CDR3 extends over 16 amino acids. Germline V CDR1 and CDR2: SEHNR, FQNEAQ (reference sequence). CDR3 loop: CASSFWGAGNNNEQFF.

The V gene is TRBV5-1, the J gene TRBJ2-3; the D gene TCRdb calls, TRBD2, cannot be checked with no DNA. Per the germline V gene, CDR1 is SGHRS and CDR2 is YFSETQ. This CDR3 has 15 amino acids. This chain's CDR3 is CATTGLADSGDTQYF.

The chain has TRBV7-9 and TRBJ2-1; without DNA, the TCRdb call of TRBD2 cannot be checked. Germline V lookup: CDR1 SEHNR, CDR2 FQNEAQ (reference sequence). CDR3 length: 16 amino acids. The CDR3 here is CASSPIAGITYNEQFF.

The J gene is TRBJ2-2, the V gene TRBV24-1; TCRdb reports TRBD2, a call that lacks DNA to check it against. Germline V lookup: CDR1 KGHDR, CDR2 SFDVKD. CDR3 length: 15 amino acids. Here the CDR3 reads CATSDFSSGTGELFF.

This rearrangement joins TRBV3-1 to TRBJ2-2; TCRdb selects TRBD2, and the lack of DNA leaves this call unchecked. The CDR3 is 16 residues long. Germline V gives CDR1 LGHDT, CDR2 YNNKEL (reference sequence). CDR3 amino acids: CASSATSGRLTGELFF.

V gene TRBV20-1 combines with J gene TRBJ2-5; TCRdb gives TRBD2 as the D gene, but with no DNA this cannot be confirmed. This CDR3 region has 14 residues. Looked up from germline, CDR1 is DFQATT and CDR2 is SNEGSKA (reference sequence). The CDR3 sequence is CSATQTSVQETQYF.

CDR3 sequence reads: CASSVGGTQETQYF. The chain joins TRBV2 to TRBJ2-5. The germline V gene has CDR1 SNHLY and CDR2 FYNNEI. The CDR3 has 14 amino acids.